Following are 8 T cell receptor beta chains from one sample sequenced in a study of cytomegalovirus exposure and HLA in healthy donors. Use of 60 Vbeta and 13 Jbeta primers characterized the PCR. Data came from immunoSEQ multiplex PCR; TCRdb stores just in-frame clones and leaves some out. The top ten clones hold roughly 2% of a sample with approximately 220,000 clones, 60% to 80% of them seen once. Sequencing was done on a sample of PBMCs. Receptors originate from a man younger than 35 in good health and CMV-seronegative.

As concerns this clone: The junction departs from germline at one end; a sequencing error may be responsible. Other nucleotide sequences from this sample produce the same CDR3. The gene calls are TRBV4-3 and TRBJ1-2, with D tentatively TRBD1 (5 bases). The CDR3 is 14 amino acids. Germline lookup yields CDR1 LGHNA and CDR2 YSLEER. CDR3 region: CASSQSGGEYRYTF. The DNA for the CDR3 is TGCGCCAGTAGCCAATCTGGGGGGGAGTACCGCTACACCTTC.

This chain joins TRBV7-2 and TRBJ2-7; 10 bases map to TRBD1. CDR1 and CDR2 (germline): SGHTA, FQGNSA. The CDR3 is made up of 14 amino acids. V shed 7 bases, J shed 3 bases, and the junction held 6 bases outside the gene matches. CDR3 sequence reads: CASTRDRGGYEQYF. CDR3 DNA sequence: TGTGCCAGCACACGGGACAGGGGAGGCTACGAGCAGTACTTC. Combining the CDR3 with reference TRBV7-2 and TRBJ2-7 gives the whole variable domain GAGVSQSPSNKVTEKGKDVELRCDPISGHTALYWYRQSLGQGLEFLIYFQGNSAPDKSGLPSDRFSAERTGGSVSTLTIQRTQQEDSAVYLCASTRDRGGYEQYFGPGTRLTVT.

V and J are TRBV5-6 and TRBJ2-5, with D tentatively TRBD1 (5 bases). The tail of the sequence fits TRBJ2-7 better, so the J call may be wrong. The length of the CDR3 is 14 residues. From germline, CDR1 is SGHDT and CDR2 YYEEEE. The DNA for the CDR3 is TGTGCCAGCAGCTTGGGACAGATAACCTACGAGCAGTACTTC. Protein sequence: CASSLGQITYEQYF.

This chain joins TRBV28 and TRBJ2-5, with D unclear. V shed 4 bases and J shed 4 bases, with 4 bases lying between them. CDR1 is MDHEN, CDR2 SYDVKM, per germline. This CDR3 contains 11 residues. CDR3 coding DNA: TGTGCCAGCAGTTGGAGAGAGACCCAGTACTTC. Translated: CASSWRETQYF.

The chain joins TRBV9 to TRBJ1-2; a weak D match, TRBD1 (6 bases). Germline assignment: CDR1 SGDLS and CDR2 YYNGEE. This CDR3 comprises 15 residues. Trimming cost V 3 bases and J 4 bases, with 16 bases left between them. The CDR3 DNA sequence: TGTGCCAGCAGCGAGGGAGACAGGTCCCCCTATGGCTACACCTTC. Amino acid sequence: CASSEGDRSPYGYTF.

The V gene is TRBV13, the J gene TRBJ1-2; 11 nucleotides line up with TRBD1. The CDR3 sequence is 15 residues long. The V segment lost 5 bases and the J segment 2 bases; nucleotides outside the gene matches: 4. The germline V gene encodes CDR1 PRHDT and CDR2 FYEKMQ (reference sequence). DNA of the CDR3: TGTGCCAGCAGCATAAGGGACAGGGGGAACTATGGCTACACCTTC. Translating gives CASSIRDRGNYGYTF.

CDR3 loop: CASSSLGQGDFYNEQFF. CDR3 sequence (DNA): TGTGCCAGCAGCTCCCTAGGACAGGGTGATTTCTACAATGAGCAGTTCTTC. The chain links TRBV7-9 to TRBJ2-1; TRBD1 matches at 8 bases. The germline gives CDR1 SEHNR, CDR2 FQNEAQ (reference sequence). The CDR3 is 17 amino acids. Trimming at V came to 4 bases and at J to 3 bases, leaving 11 bases not matched to a gene.

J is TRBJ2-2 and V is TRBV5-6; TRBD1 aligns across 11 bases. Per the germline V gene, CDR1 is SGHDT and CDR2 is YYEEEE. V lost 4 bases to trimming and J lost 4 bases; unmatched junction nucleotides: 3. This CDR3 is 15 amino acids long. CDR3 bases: TGTGCCAGCAGCCGGGACAGGGGGGTCACCGGGGAGCTGTTTTTT. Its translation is CASSRDRGVTGELFF.